This TCR beta chain was retrieved from a study of shared clonotypes between healthy human individuals. CDR1 and CDR2 from the germline V gene are SGHAT and FQNNGV. This CDR3 contains 15 residues. The ends lost 1 base at V and 1 base at J; junction bases unmatched: 2. Details on this clone: What it binds is not known.

Study-wide points: The naive CD4 repertoires of several donors were compared, and roughly 5.1% of clonotypes were shared.

The authors distributed each subset's genomic DNA evenly over several immunoSEQ plates. This table comes from immunoSEQ multiplex PCR, and its TCRdb copy is limited to in-frame clones, with some not included. The profile shows about 1 million clones, roughly 75% of them singletons. Sequences were obtained from memory CD4+ T cells sorted from blood. Specified subset: CD45RA-negative fraction. This sequence was found in a man between 18 and 29 years old in good health. V usage is TRBV11-2 and J usage is TRBJ2-5; the match to TRBD1 covers 8 bases. The chain's CDR3 is CASSLGTGSQETQYF. Here the CDR3 DNA reads TGTGCCAGCAGCTTAGGGACAGGGTCCCAAGAGACCCAGTACTTC.